These T cell receptor beta chains were read from a single sample in a study of Ad26.COV2.S vaccination and SARS-CoV-2 variants. The protocol was immunoSEQ multiplex PCR, while the TCRdb copy is restricted to in-frame clones and leaves out a portion. The sample carries 430,000 or so clones, roughly nine tenths recorded once. Sequenced here: peripheral blood, sampled in a trial of Ad26.COV2.S vaccine versus placebo. The receptors come from a person between 18 and 59 years old who received the Ad26.COV2.S COVID-19 vaccine or a placebo. The CDR3 runs from the conserved cysteine through the conserved F or W. Fields, in order: CDR3 DNA, CDR3 protein, J gene, clone size, V gene, D gene. D genes are given only for firm matches. Not all rows give a size; the values are once, few, many and, for expanded clones, a class.

CDR3 DNA: TGTGCCAGTAGTAGGACCAGGGGGGGTAACACTGAAGCTTTCTTT
CDR3 protein: CASSRTRGGNTEAFF
J gene: TRBJ1-1
clone size: few
V gene: TRBV19
D gene: TRBD1

CDR3 DNA: TGTGCCAGCTCACCACCCTGGCCGGAATCTAATGAAAAACTGTTTTTT
CDR3 protein: CASSPPWPESNEKLFF
J gene: TRBJ1-4
clone size: -
V gene: TRBV18
D gene: -

CDR3 DNA: TGTGCCAGCAGCTTAGACCCTCGGGATCTTTTGGGCTACACCTTC
CDR3 protein: CASSLDPRDLLGYTF
J gene: TRBJ1-2
clone size: -
V gene: TRBV13
D gene: -

CDR3 DNA: TGTGCCAGCAGCCCTCGGAGAGGGGGGCAAGAGACCCAGTACTTC
CDR3 protein: CASSPRRGGQETQYF
J gene: TRBJ2-5
clone size: -
V gene: TRBV7-9
D gene: -

CDR3 DNA: TGCAGCGGGGACGACGTAGGGTATGGCTACACCTTC
CDR3 protein: CSGDDVGYGYTF
J gene: TRBJ1-2
clone size: -
V gene: TRBV29-1
D gene: -

CDR3 DNA: TGTGCCACCAGCCCTTCATGGGGGACACTTAATTCCCTCTGGTACGAGCAGTACTTC
CDR3 protein: CATSPSWGTLNSLWYEQYF
J gene: TRBJ2-7
clone size: -
V gene: TRBV15
D gene: -

CDR3 DNA: TGTGCCAGCAGCAGACTGAAGGTGACAGAGACCCAGTACTTC
CDR3 protein: CASSRLKVTETQYF
J gene: TRBJ2-5
clone size: -
V gene: TRBV6-2/TRBV6-3
D gene: -

CDR3 DNA: TGTGCCAGCAGCCAAGATTACGGGGCGAGGGAAGCTTTCTTT
CDR3 protein: CASSQDYGAREAFF
J gene: TRBJ1-1
clone size: -
V gene: TRBV3-1/TRBV3-2
D gene: -

CDR3 DNA: TGTGCCAGCAGCTTAGAGGCAGGGGGCACAGCTTTCTTT
CDR3 protein: CASSLEAGGTAFF
J gene: TRBJ1-1
clone size: -
V gene: TRBV7-2
D gene: TRBD1

CDR3 DNA: TGTGCCAGCAGTTTTCAGGGGGCGTCGAACACTGAAGCTTTCTTT
CDR3 protein: CASSFQGASNTEAFF
J gene: TRBJ1-1
clone size: once
V gene: TRBV28
D gene: TRBD1

CDR3 DNA: TGTGCCAGCCGGGGAAACACCATATATTTT
CDR3 protein: CASRGNTIYF
J gene: TRBJ1-3
clone size: -
V gene: TRBV28
D gene: -

CDR3 DNA: TGTGCCAGCAGTTTAAGGGGTAGCGGTCAGCCCCAGCATTTT
CDR3 protein: CASSLRGSGQPQHF
J gene: TRBJ1-5
clone size: -
V gene: TRBV28
D gene: -

CDR3 DNA: TGCGCCAGCAGCCCCCAGGGGGAGACCCAGTACTTC
CDR3 protein: CASSPQGETQYF
J gene: TRBJ2-5
clone size: -
V gene: TRBV5-1
D gene: -

CDR3 DNA: TGTGCCAGCAGTGACCCGGGACATCCCTACGAGCAGTACTTC
CDR3 protein: CASSDPGHPYEQYF
J gene: TRBJ2-7
clone size: -
V gene: TRBV6-1
D gene: -

CDR3 DNA: TGTGCCAGCAGTGAAAATGGCTATGGCTACACCTTC
CDR3 protein: CASSENGYGYTF
J gene: TRBJ1-2
clone size: -
V gene: TRBV6-1
D gene: -

CDR3 DNA: TGTGCCAGCAGCTTGGACGGGAACACAGATACGCAGTATTTT
CDR3 protein: CASSLDGNTDTQYF
J gene: TRBJ2-3
clone size: once
V gene: TRBV7-2
D gene: -

CDR3 DNA: TGTGCCAGCAGCCCCGCTGGGGAGACCCAGTACTTC
CDR3 protein: CASSPAGETQYF
J gene: TRBJ2-5
clone size: -
V gene: TRBV7-2
D gene: -

CDR3 DNA: TGTGCCAGCAGCTTAGGGGCAGGGACAGACTACTACGAGCAGTACTTC
CDR3 protein: CASSLGAGTDYYEQYF
J gene: TRBJ2-7
clone size: -
V gene: TRBV7-2
D gene: TRBD1

CDR3 DNA: TGTGCCAGCAGTAGAAGGGAGACGTTCGATCAGCCCCAGCATTTT
CDR3 protein: CASSRRETFDQPQHF
J gene: TRBJ1-5
clone size: -
V gene: TRBV6-5
D gene: -

CDR3 DNA: TGTGCCAGCAGTTTATTACCCGGCAGCGAGCAGTTCTTC
CDR3 protein: CASSLLPGSEQFF
J gene: TRBJ2-1
clone size: -
V gene: TRBV27
D gene: -

CDR3 DNA: TGCAGCGTGGGAGACAGGGGGGGCTACAATGAGCAGTTCTTC
CDR3 protein: CSVGDRGGYNEQFF
J gene: TRBJ2-1
clone size: -
V gene: TRBV29-1
D gene: TRBD1

CDR3 DNA: TGTGCCAGCAGCGGGAGGGTGAGGTCACAGCCCCAGCATTTT
CDR3 protein: CASSGRVRSQPQHF
J gene: TRBJ1-5
clone size: -
V gene: TRBV21-1
D gene: -

CDR3 DNA: TGTGCCACCAGCAGAGATCCCCAGGGACTTCAGCCCCAGCATTTT
CDR3 protein: CATSRDPQGLQPQHF
J gene: TRBJ1-5
clone size: -
V gene: TRBV15
D gene: -

CDR3 DNA: TGTGCCAGCAGCCCCCGTGTCACAGGGGGAGGCAATCAGCCCCAGCATTTT
CDR3 protein: CASSPRVTGGGNQPQHF
J gene: TRBJ1-5
clone size: -
V gene: TRBV5-6
D gene: TRBD1

CDR3 DNA: TGCGCCAGCAGCCAACAACTAGCATCCTACGAGCAGTACTTC
CDR3 protein: CASSQQLASYEQYF
J gene: TRBJ2-7
clone size: -
V gene: TRBV4-3
D gene: -

CDR3 DNA: TGTGCCAGCACCGGATCTAACTATGGCTACACCTTC
CDR3 protein: CASTGSNYGYTF
J gene: TRBJ1-2
clone size: once
V gene: TRBV28
D gene: -

CDR3 DNA: TGTGCCACCAGTGATTCGACAGGCCGTAACACCGGGGAGCTGTTTTTT
CDR3 protein: CATSDSTGRNTGELFF
J gene: TRBJ2-2
clone size: -
V gene: TRBV24-1
D gene: -

CDR3 DNA: TGTGCCAGCATAAGGGGGAGGGAAGAGACCCAGTACTTC
CDR3 protein: CASIRGREETQYF
J gene: TRBJ2-5
clone size: -
V gene: TRBV2
D gene: -

CDR3 DNA: TGTGCCAGCAGCTTAGGGTCCCCCCTCGCGCAGACCCAGTACTTC
CDR3 protein: CASSLGSPLAQTQYF
J gene: TRBJ2-5
clone size: once
V gene: TRBV7-6
D gene: -

CDR3 DNA: TGTGCCAGCTCACCCACAGGGGAGGGGAGCGGCAATCAGCCCCAGCATTTT
CDR3 protein: CASSPTGEGSGNQPQHF
J gene: TRBJ1-5
clone size: -
V gene: TRBV18
D gene: TRBD1

CDR3 DNA: TGTGCCAGCAGCTTATTGTCGGAGACCCAGTACTTC
CDR3 protein: CASSLLSETQYF
J gene: TRBJ2-5
clone size: -
V gene: TRBV7-9
D gene: -

CDR3 DNA: TGTGCCAGTAGCTCCTCGACAGGAGTCGGTCAGCCCCAGCATTTT
CDR3 protein: CASSSSTGVGQPQHF
J gene: TRBJ1-5
clone size: once
V gene: TRBV19
D gene: -

CDR3 DNA: TGTGCCAGTCACCGGCGGACACGGGGAGAAAAACTGTTTTTT
CDR3 protein: CASHRRTRGEKLFF
J gene: TRBJ1-4
clone size: -
V gene: TRBV5-6
D gene: -

CDR3 DNA: TGTGCCAGTAGTCCGCAAGTTGCAACTAATGAAAAACTGTTTTTT
CDR3 protein: CASSPQVATNEKLFF
J gene: TRBJ1-4
clone size: -
V gene: TRBV19
D gene: -